The 12 T cell receptor beta chains below all came from one sample that was sequenced in a study of T-cell memory formation after mild COVID-19. TCRdb independently ran MiXCR on the 5' RACE reads; one entry per CDR3 protein. The sample has over 150,000 distinct CDR3 sequences, around 18% seen once. The sample was PBMCs or a T cell subset sorted from them (not recorded which). The receptor source for this set is a man aged 18-30 years who had mild COVID-19 (a few samples of this study predate the infection). Cell type and time point are not known.

The chain combines TRBV5-1 with TRBJ2-2; unclear D gene. Germline CDR1 is SGHRS and CDR2 is YFSETQ. There are 14 residues in the CDR3. Trimming cost V 7 bases and J 0 bases, with 10 bases left between them. DNA of the CDR3: TGCGCCAGCTTCAGTGATACGAACACCGGGGAGCTGTTTTTT. This codes for CASFSDTNTGELFF.

The chain links TRBV7-2 to TRBJ1-2; no clear D gene. The V gene's germline CDR1 is SGHTA and CDR2 FQGNSA. The CDR3 runs 13 residues. With 5 bases removed from V and 7 bases from J, the gap between germline ends came to 14 bases. In nucleotides, the CDR3 is TGTGCCAGCAGCCGACCGGTGGTGGGTGGCTACACCTTC. Translation gives CASSRPVVGGYTF.

This clonotype was seen repeatedly, ten times or more. The chain uses TRBV5-4 and TRBJ1-1; possible D gene TRBD1, 5 bases. This CDR3 is built from 15 residues. Germline loops: CDR1 SGHNT, CDR2 YYREEE (reference sequence). The germline V and J ends were trimmed by 2 bases and 3 bases, with 14 bases remaining between them. CDR3 protein: CASSFKSGGDTEAFF. The CDR3 nucleotides are TGTGCCAGCAGCTTCAAATCGGGGGGGGACACTGAAGCTTTCTTT.

The V call is TRBV12-3 or TRBV12-4, the J call TRBJ1-4; D not resolved. V was trimmed by 3 bases and J by 8 bases, leaving 10 bases between them. The CDR3 extends over 13 amino acids. The CDR3 coding sequence is TGTGCCAGCAGTTTCGTCGATCGGGAAAAACTGTTTTTT. It specifies CASSFVDREKLFF.

The rearrangement joins TRBV12-3 or TRBV12-4 to TRBJ1-2, with D unclear. The CDR3 contains 13 residues. V was clipped by 7 bases and J by 3 bases, with 12 bases between them. In DNA, the CDR3 is TGTGCCAGCACCCGGGCAGGCTACTATGGCTACACCTTC. It specifies CASTRAGYYGYTF.

This clonotype was seen a handful of times. The chain couples TRBV18 to TRBJ2-5; TRBD2 agrees at 8 bases. Germline V gene sequence: CDR1 KGHSH, CDR2 LQKENI. CDR3 size: 13 residues. V lost 5 bases and J lost 5; bases outside the gene matches: 4. The CDR3 protein is CASSALAGETQYF. For the CDR3, the DNA is TGTGCCAGCTCAGCCCTAGCGGGCGAGACCCAGTACTTC. Variable domain in full (rest from reference TRBV18 and TRBJ2-5): NAGVMQNPRHLVRRRGQEARLRCSPMKGHSHVYWYRQLPEEGLKFMVYLQKENIIDESGMPKERFSAEFPKEGPSILRIQQVVRGDSAAYFCASSALAGETQYFGPGTRLLVL.

The CDR3 DNA reads TGTGCCAGCAGCTCCCGCCCGGTGTTAGCGGGGAACCAAGAGACCCAGTACTTC. This translates into CASSSRPVLAGNQETQYF. The chain couples TRBV7-3 to TRBJ2-5; 8 bases line up with TRBD2. Trimming took 4 bases from V and 0 from J; bases not matched to a gene: 13. Germline V gene data show CDR1 as SGHTA and CDR2 as FQGTGA. The CDR3 has 18 amino acids.

This clonotype was observed a few times. The chain employs TRBV29-1 and TRBJ2-7, with 7 positions matching TRBD2. The V gene end was trimmed by 4 bases and the J gene end by 3 bases; junction bases not matched to a gene: 6. Germline values: CDR1 SQVTM, CDR2 ANQGSEA. The CDR3 runs 13 residues. The DNA of the CDR3 is TGCAGCGTTGGGATTGGCGGGGGCTACGAGCAGTACTTC. This gives the protein CSVGIGGGYEQYF.

This clonotype was seen many times. The chain joins TRBV12-3 or TRBV12-4 to TRBJ2-5; D uncertain. The V end lost 3 bases, the J end lost 5 bases, and 4 bases lay between the germline ends. The CDR3 length is 11 residues. CDR3 sequence (DNA): TGTGCCAGCAGTTTCTACGAGACCCAGTACTTC. Translation gives CASSFYETQYF.

The chain has TRBV20-1 and TRBJ1-4; 10 nucleotides match TRBD1. CDR3 length equals 13 residues. Per germline, CDR1 DFQATT and CDR2 SNEGSKA (reference sequence). The V gene end was trimmed by 6 bases and the J gene end by 6 bases; junction bases not matched to a gene: 4. In DNA form, the CDR3 reads TGCAGTGCGAGACAGGGGGCTGATGAAAAACTGTTTTTT. It encodes CSARQGADEKLFF.

CDR3 in DNA: TGTGCCAGCGGCTACAGGGGGCGAGAGACCCAGTACTTC. It codes for CASGYRGRETQYF. The chain is built from TRBV6-2 or TRBV6-3 and TRBJ2-5, with 9 nucleotides matching TRBD1. The CDR3 consists of 13 residues. Germline CDR1 is MNHEY and CDR2 is SVGEGT. Germline trimming cut 8 bases from V and 4 bases from J; bases unmatched to any gene: 5.

This clonotype was seen repeatedly, ten times or more. The chain joins TRBV5-1 to TRBJ2-3; the match to TRBD2 covers 11 bases. Germline V gives CDR1 SGHRS, CDR2 YFSETQ. The CDR3 consists of 17 residues. Trimming took 3 bases from V and 3 from J; bases not matched to a gene: 9. CDR3 in amino acids: CASSSRLSGGVTDTQYF. Written as DNA, the CDR3 is TGCGCCAGCAGCTCTCGACTTAGCGGGGGGGTTACAGATACGCAGTATTTT.